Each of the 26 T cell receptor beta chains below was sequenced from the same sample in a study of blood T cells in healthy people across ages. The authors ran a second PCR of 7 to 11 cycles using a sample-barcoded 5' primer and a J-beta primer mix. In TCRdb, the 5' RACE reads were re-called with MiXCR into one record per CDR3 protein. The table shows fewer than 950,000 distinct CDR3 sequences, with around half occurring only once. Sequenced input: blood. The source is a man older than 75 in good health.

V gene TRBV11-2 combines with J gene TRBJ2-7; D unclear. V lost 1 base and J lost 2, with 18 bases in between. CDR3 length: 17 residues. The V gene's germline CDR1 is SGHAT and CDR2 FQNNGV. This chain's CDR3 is CASSLVATAAAPYEQYF. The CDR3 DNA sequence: TGTGCCAGCAGCTTAGTCGCCACGGCTGCTGCCCCCTACGAGCAGTACTTC.

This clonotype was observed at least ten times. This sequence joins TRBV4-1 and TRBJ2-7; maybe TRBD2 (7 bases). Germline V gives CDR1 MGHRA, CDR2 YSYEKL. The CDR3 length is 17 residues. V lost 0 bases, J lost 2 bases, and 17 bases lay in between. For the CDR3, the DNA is TGCGCCAGCAGCCAAGATTCGGGGGCGGGGGTCACCTACGAGCAGTACTTC. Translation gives CASSQDSGAGVTYEQYF.

For the CDR3, the DNA is TGTGCCAGCAGCCCGCCGACAGGCGGCTTCATTCAAGAGACCCAGTACTTC. The encoded protein is CASSPPTGGFIQETQYF. This sequence joins TRBV11-2 and TRBJ2-5; the D gene is possibly TRBD1 (6 bases). Germline-derived CDR1 and CDR2 are SGHAT and FQNNGV. The ends were cut back, 5 bases at V and 2 bases at J, with 21 bases in the middle. This CDR3 has 17 amino acids.

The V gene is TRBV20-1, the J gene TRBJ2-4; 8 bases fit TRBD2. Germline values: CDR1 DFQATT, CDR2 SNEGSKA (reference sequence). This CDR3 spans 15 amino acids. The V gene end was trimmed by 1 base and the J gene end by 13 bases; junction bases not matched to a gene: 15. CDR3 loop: CSARGGQGAASGQYF. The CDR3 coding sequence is TGCAGTGCTAGAGGGGGCCAGGGTGCAGCTAGCGGGCAGTACTTC.

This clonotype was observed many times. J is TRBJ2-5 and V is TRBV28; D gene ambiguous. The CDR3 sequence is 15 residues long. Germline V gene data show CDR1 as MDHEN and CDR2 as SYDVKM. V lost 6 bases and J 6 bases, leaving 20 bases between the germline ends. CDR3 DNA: TGTGCCAGCAGCCCTAAGTTCAGTACCAAGAAGACCCAGTACTTC. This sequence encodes CASSPKFSTKKTQYF.

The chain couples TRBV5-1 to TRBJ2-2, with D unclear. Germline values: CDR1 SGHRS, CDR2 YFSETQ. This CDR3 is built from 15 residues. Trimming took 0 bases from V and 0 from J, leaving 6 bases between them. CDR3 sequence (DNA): TGCGCCAGCAGCTTGGCGGTTACGAACACCGGGGAGCTGTTTTTT. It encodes CASSLAVTNTGELFF. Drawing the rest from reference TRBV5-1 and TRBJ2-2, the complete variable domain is KAGVTQTPRYLIKTRGQQVTLSCSPISGHRSVSWYQQTPGQGLQFLFEYFSETQRNKGNFPGRFSGRQFSNSRSEMNVSTLELGDSALYLCASSLAVTNTGELFFGEGSRLTVL.

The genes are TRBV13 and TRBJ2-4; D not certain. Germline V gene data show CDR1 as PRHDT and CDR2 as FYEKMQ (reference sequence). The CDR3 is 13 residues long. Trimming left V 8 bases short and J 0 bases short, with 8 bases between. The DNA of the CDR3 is TGTGCCAGCTCGGTGTTAGCCAAAAACATTCAGTACTTC. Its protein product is CASSVLAKNIQYF.

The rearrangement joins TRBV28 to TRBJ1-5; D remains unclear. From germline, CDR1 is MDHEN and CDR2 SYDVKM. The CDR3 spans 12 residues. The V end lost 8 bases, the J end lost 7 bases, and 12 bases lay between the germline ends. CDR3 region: CASSIWAQPQHF. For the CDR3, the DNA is TGTGCCAGCTCTATTTGGGCACAGCCCCAGCATTTT.

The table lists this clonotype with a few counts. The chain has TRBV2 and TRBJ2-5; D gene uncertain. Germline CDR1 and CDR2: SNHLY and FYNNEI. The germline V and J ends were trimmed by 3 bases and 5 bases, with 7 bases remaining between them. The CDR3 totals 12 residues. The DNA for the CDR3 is TGTGCCAGCAGTGAGGGGTGGGAGACCCAGTACTTC. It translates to CASSEGWETQYF.

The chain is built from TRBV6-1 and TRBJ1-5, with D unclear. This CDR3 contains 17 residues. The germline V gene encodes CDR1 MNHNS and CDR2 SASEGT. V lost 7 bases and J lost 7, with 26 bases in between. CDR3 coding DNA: TGTGCCAGCATACAGCACGCACGAACATTGGAAAAACAGCCCCAGCATTTT. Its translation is CASIQHARTLEKQPQHF.

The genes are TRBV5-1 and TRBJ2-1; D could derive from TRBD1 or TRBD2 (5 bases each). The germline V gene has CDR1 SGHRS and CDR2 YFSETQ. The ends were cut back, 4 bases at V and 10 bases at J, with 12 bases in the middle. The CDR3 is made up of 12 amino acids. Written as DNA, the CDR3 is TGCGCCAGCAGCGACGGGACGGACGAGCAGTTCTTC. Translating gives CASSDGTDEQFF.

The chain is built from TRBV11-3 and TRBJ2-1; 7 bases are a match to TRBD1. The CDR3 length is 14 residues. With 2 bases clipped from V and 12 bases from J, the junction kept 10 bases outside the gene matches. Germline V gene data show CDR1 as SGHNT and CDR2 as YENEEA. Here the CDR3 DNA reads TGTGCCAGCAGCTTAAAGACAGGGAGCAAAAGGCAGTTCTTC. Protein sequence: CASSLKTGSKRQFF.

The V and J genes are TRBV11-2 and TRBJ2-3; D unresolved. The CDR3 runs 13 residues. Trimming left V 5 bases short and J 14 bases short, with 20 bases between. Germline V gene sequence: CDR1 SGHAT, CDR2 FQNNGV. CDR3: CASSLLDRLYAYF. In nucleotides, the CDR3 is TGTGCCAGCAGCCTACTGGACCGGTTATACGCGTATTTT.

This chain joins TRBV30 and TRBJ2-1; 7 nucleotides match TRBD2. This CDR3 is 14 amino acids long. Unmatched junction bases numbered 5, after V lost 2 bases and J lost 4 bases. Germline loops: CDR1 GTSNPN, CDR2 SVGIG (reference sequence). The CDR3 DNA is TGTGCCTGGAGTACGCGGGAGCGTTACAATGAGCAGTTCTTC. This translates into CAWSTRERYNEQFF.

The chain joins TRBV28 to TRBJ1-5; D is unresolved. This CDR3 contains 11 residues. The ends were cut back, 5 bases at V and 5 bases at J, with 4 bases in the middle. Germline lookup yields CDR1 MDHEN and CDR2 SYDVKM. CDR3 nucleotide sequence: TGTGCCAGCAGTCTACATCAGCCCCAGCATTTT. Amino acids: CASSLHQPQHF.

CDR3 sequence reads: CASSYQGRNYGYTF. CDR3 DNA sequence: TGTGCCAGCAGTTACCAGGGGCGCAACTATGGCTACACCTTC. V usage is TRBV12-3 or TRBV12-4 and J usage is TRBJ1-2; a weak D match, TRBD1 (6 bases). The length of the CDR3 is 14 residues. V was clipped by 4 bases and J by 2 bases, with 11 bases between them.

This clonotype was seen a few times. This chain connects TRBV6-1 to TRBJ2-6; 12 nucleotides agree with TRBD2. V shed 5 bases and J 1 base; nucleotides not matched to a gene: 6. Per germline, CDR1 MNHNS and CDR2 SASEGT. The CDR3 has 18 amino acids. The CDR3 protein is CASSRLLAGGSGANVLTF. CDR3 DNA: TGTGCCAGCAGTAGGTTACTAGCGGGAGGATCTGGGGCCAACGTCCTGACTTTC.

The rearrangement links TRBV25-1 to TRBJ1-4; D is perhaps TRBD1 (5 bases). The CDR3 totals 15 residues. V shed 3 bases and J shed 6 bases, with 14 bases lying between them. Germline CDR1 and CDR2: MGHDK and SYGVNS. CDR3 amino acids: CASSDQTGGDEKLFF. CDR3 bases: TGTGCCAGCAGTGACCAGACGGGGGGGGATGAAAAACTGTTTTTT.

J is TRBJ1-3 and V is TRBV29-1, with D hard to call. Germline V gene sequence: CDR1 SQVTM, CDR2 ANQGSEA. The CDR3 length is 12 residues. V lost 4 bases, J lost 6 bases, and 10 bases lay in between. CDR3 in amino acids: CSVGHGTNTIYF. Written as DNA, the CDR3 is TGCAGCGTTGGACACGGAACAAACACCATATATTTT.

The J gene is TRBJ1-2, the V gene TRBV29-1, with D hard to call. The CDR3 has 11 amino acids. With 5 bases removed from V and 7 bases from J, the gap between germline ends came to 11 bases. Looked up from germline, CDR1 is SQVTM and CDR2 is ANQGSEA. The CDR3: CSVHRSLGYTF. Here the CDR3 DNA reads TGCAGCGTTCATCGGTCTCTTGGCTACACCTTC.

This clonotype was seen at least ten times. The CDR3 DNA sequence: TGTGCCAGCAGCGTAGGTTTTGCTAGCGGGGATGACAATGAGCAGTTCTTC. Its protein is CASSVGFASGDDNEQFF. This chain links TRBV9 with TRBJ2-1; 9 nucleotides match TRBD2. Germline-derived CDR1 and CDR2 are SGDLS and YYNGEE. CDR3 length: 17 residues. V trimming: 0 bases; J trimming: 5 bases; junction bases outside the gene matches: 9.

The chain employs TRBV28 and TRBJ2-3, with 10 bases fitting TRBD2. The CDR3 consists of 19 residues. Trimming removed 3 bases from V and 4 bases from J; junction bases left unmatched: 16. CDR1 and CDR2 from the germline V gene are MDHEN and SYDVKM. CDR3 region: CASSFYRLAGRGMPDTQYF. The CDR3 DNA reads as TGTGCCAGCAGTTTCTACAGACTAGCGGGTAGGGGTATGCCAGATACGCAGTATTTT.

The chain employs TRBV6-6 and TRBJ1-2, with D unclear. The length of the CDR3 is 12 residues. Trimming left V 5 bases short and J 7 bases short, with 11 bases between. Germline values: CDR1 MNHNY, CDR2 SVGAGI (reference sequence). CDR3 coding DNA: TGTGCCAGCAGTCCAAAAAGAGCTGGCTACACCTTC. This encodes CASSPKRAGYTF.

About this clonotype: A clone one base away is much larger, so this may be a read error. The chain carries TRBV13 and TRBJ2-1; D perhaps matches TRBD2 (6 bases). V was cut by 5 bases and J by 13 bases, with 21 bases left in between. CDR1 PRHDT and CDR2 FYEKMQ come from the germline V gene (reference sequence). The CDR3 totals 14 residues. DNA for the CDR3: TGTGCCAGCAGCCCCCGGGACTTAGAGGAGACCCAGTTCTTC. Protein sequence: CASSPRDLEETQFF.

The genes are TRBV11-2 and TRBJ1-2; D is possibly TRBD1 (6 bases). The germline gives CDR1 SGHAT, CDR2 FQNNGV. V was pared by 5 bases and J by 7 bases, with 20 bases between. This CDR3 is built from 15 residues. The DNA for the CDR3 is TGTGCCAGCAGCCCGACGACAGGTCTCCAAAGTGGCTACACCTTC. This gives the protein CASSPTTGLQSGYTF.

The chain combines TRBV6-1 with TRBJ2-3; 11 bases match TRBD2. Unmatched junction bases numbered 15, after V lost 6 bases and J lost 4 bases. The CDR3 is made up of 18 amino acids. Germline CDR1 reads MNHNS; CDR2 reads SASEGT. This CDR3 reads CASRAVITSGSGSDTQYF. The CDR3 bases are TGTGCCAGCAGAGCCGTCATTACTAGCGGGAGCGGTTCAGATACGCAGTATTTT.